This TCR beta chain was sequenced during a study of blood T cells in healthy people across ages. Note on this clonotype: As yet, its antigen is unknown. The junction departs from the called germline gene at one end, perhaps through a read error.

General study points: A roughly linear fall in TCR beta diversity per million T cells was seen with increasing age.

A second 7 to 11 cycle PCR used barcoded and J-beta primers. TCRdb re-called the 5' RACE reads with MiXCR, one entry per CDR3 protein. This repertoire shows 650,000 to 800,000 distinct CDR3 sequences, under 45% found once; its top ten account for about 21%. Total RNA was extracted at no less than 6 micrograms per sample. The CDR3 has 14 residues. Germline V gene sequence: CDR1 KGHDR, CDR2 SFDVKD. The TCR originated in a man aged 55 to 70 in good health. The V and J genes are TRBV24-1 and TRBJ2-1, with TRBD2 as a possible D gene (6 bases). The sequencing input was blood. CDR3 sequence: CTTSDPTRVNEQFF. DNA for the CDR3: TGTACCACCAGTGATCCGACTAGGGTCAATGAGCAGTTCTTC.